Detailed here is one TCR beta chain. What antigen it recognizes has not been identified. The sample holds no much larger clone one base away, and base qualities are not on file. Trimming takes 0 bases off V and 3 bases off J; junction bases not matched to a gene: 7. Taken from cysteine to phenylalanine, the CDR3 has 16 residues. Only the CDR3 region is kept as DNA, spanning 48 bases read in frame from base 1. The CDR1 and CDR2 encoded by the germline V gene are SGHRS and YFSETQ. This sample is part of a study of lymphopenia after photon versus proton radiotherapy (dated by TCRdb to between 2017 and 2020). Study-wide context: The immunological effects of photon versus proton radiation therapy were compared in patients with gastrointestinal tumors who developed high-grade lymphopenia. The study aimed to characterize how the two radiation modalities differ in their impact on the immune system. The approximately 20 patients in the cohort had gastrointestinal tumors, were treated with either photon or proton therapy, and subsequently developed lymphopenia.

Broader findings and caveats from the paper: After the lymphocyte count nadir, photon-treated repertoires showed oligoclonal expansion, especially of CD8+ Temra cells, which drove the drop in diversity. The survival association was assessed only in patients who died, and the authors presented better survival with proton therapy as a possibility rather than a demonstrated result. During treatment, patients who received photon therapy lost naive T cells and TCR diversity and gained effector/memory populations, whereas patients who received proton therapy remained relatively stable. Across the cohort, a larger post-nadir drop in TCR diversity was inversely correlated with overall survival time among patients who died.

Receptor libraries were prepared by the immunoSEQ multiplex PCR assay. T cell repertoires were profiled with deep sequencing of rearranged TCR beta loci together with multiparametric flow cytometry. TCRdb stores this immuneACCESS table with in-frame sequences only. Part of the clones is absent; in the studies checked, under half of the shortfall reflects unresolved V genes, and no reason is known for the rest. In this sample the table shows 150,000 to 200,000 clones, 70% to 90% of which occur a single time. The leading ten clones occupy approximately 4.8% of the sample. The sample consisted of peripheral blood, taken from a patient treated with photon-based radiotherapy. Recombination linked TRBV5-1 to TRBJ2-7; 9 nucleotides in the junction match TRBD1. The sequence derives from a man in his fifties with gastric cancer. The CDR3 is CASSLAPGTGRYEQYF. The nucleotides are TGCGCCAGCAGCTTGGCTCCCGGGACAGGGCGCTACGAGCAGTACTTC.